The clone carrying this TCR beta chain was counted a few times. Using its own MiXCR run on the RT-PCR reads, TCRdb lists one record per CDR3 protein. The table has 500,000 to 600,000 distinct CDR3 sequences, about 11% seen once. The source of the sample is a study of response to subunit inactivated influenza vaccine. The CDR3 has 16 residues. Trimming stripped 2 bases from V and 2 bases from J, with 13 bases between. Germline CDR1 reads MNHEY; CDR2 reads SVGAGI. The same data also contributed to another study, on T cells expressing NK-cell markers. That work contributes: As the method of synthesis, 5'RACE template switching with UMIs yielded TCR beta cDNA. Restricting sorting to alpha-beta TCR T cells was achieved in several experiments by an anti-gamma-delta TCR antibody. These same clonotypes (in four donors) also led the CD3+CD56-NKG2C+ fraction.

The chain has TRBV6-5 and TRBJ2-1; D is possibly TRBD2 (5 bases). The sequence came from a man in his fifties or sixties who received an inactivated influenza vaccine. Here the sequenced sample was PBMCs from blood, taken on the day of vaccination. CDR3 amino acids: CASSYGISGAYNEQFF. CDR3 in DNA: TGTGCCAGCAGTTACGGGATCAGCGGCGCCTACAATGAGCAGTTCTTC.